This T cell receptor beta chain was profiled in a study of T-cell memory formation after mild COVID-19. Study-level information: TCR clusters were mostly donor specific.

Germline loops: CDR1 SGHRS, CDR2 YFSETQ. The CDR3 is 14 residues long. Trimming removed 8 bases from V and 3 bases from J; junction bases left unmatched: 9. With constant-segment primers, 5'RACE yielded cDNA libraries of TCR alpha and TCR beta that carried sample barcodes and UMIs. From the 5' RACE reads, TCRdb called clonotypes with MiXCR, one entry per CDR3 protein. The table records roughly 50,000 distinct CDR3 sequences, 12% of them present only once. Notes on the study in general: Pre-infection memory held some responding clones, suggesting pre-existing cross-reactive T cells responded. Contracting clones, day 15 to 85, had balanced CD4/CD8, and later expanders favored CD4+.

Details on this clonotype: The antigen is not known.

This TCR derives from a man aged 18 to 29 who had mild COVID-19 (a few samples of this study predate the infection). Cell type and time point are not known. The rearrangement joins TRBV5-1 to TRBJ2-3; 7 bases fit TRBD1. The specimen was PBMCs or a T cell subset sorted from them (not recorded which). The CDR3 sequence is CASNPGQKTDTQYF. The CDR3 nucleotides are TGCGCCAGTAATCCGGGACAGAAGACAGATACGCAGTATTTT.